These T cell receptor beta chains were read from a single sample in a study of blood T cell repertoires in COVID-19. Here immunoSEQ multiplex PCR was the method, and the copy in TCRdb shows in-frame clones only, minus some. Of about 44,000 clones listed, about nine tenths are singletons. Sequenced input: peripheral blood. The receptor set was obtained from a woman older than 75 in a cohort sampled during active or convalescent COVID-19. The CDR3 runs from the conserved cysteine through the conserved F or W. A D gene is named only where the DNA matches it firmly. Clone size is stated in some rows and not others, as once, few, many or a class when expanded.

abundance	d_gene	v_gene	j_gene	CDR3nt	CDR3aa
NA	TRBD1	TRBV23-1	TRBJ2-7	TGCGCCAGCAGTCAAATAACAGGGGAAACCTACGAGCAGTACTTC	CASSQITGETYEQYF
NA	TRBD2	TRBV6-2/TRBV6-3	TRBJ2-2	TGTGCCAGCAGTTACCCCTTGGTTGTGCGGGAGGACACCGGGGAGCTGTTTTTT	CASSYPLVVREDTGELFF
NA	NA	TRBV7-2	TRBJ1-2	TGTGCCAGCAGCTTATTAGGTGGGGGCCTAAAAGGCTACACCTTC	CASSLLGGGLKGYTF
NA	NA	TRBV5-1	TRBJ2-2	TGCGCCAGCAGCTTGATGGACGGGGGCACCGGGGAGCTGTTTTTT	CASSLMDGGTGELFF
NA	NA	TRBV13	TRBJ2-2	TGTGCCAGCAGCTTGCTAGGATTTTCGTCCGGGGAGCTGTTTTTT	CASSLLGFSSGELFF
NA	NA	TRBV19	TRBJ1-5	TGTGCCAGTAGTATAGATCACAGGGAGAGGAATCAGCCCCAGCATTTT	CASSIDHRERNQPQHF
NA	NA	TRBV5-5	TRBJ2-2	TGTGCCAGCAGCTACCCGGTGGGGCACACCACCGGGGAGCTGTTTTTT	CASSYPVGHTTGELFF
NA	TRBD2	TRBV5-1	TRBJ2-2	TGCGCCAGCAGCTTGGAGGCTAGCGGGCTTACCGGGGAGCTGTTTTTT	CASSLEASGLTGELFF
once	TRBD2	TRBV3-1/TRBV3-2	TRBJ2-1	TGTGCCAGCAGCCAAAGGGTGCGACTAGCGGGAGTGACCTACAATGAGCAGTTCTTC	CASSQRVRLAGVTYNEQFF
NA	TRBD1	TRBV30	TRBJ2-2	TGTGCCTGGAAAACAGAATACGGACAGGGGGCGAGCACCGGGGAGCTGTTTTTT	CAWKTEYGQGASTGELFF
NA	NA	TRBV7-9	TRBJ1-1	TGTGCCAGCACCCTGGGAGGCTGGCCGAACACTGAAGCTTTCTTT	CASTLGGWPNTEAFF
NA	NA	TRBV7-8	TRBJ1-1	TGTGCCAGCAGCTTAGATCCGAACTGGAGGGCTTTCTTT	CASSLDPNWRAFF
NA	NA	TRBV5-6	TRBJ1-6	TGTGCCAGCAGCACAGTCCAGGGGACCTATAATTCACCCCTCCACTTT	CASSTVQGTYNSPLHF
NA	TRBD2	TRBV4-3	TRBJ2-1	TGCGCCAGCAGCCAAGGCCCAGCGGGAACCTACAATGAGCAGTTCTTC	CASSQGPAGTYNEQFF
NA	NA	TRBV4-1	TRBJ2-1	TGCGCCAGCAGTCCCCCCCGCGGGGACAATGAGCAGTTCTTC	CASSPPRGDNEQFF
NA	TRBD1	TRBV3-1/TRBV3-2	TRBJ2-5	TGTGCCAGCTCACGACAGGGCTCTAGGGAGACCCAGTACTTC	CASSRQGSRETQYF
NA	TRBD2	TRBV9	TRBJ2-1	TGTGCCAGCAGCGTAGATAGCGGGAGTGTAAATGAGCAGTTCTTC	CASSVDSGSVNEQFF
NA	TRBD2	TRBV9	TRBJ2-3	TGTGCCAGCAGCGTAGTGCTGGCGGGGGGGCCGGATACGCAGTATTTT	CASSVVLAGGPDTQYF
NA	TRBD1	TRBV6-5	TRBJ1-2	TGTGCCGTTGGACAGGGGGCGGCTGGCTACACCTTC	CAVGQGAAGYTF